This T cell receptor (beta chain) derives from a study of blood T cells in healthy people across ages. This clonotype was detected a few times. The authors ran a second PCR of about 6 to 12 cycles using a sample-barcoded 5' primer and a J-beta primer mix. The template-switch adaptor was a 5' adaptor with 12 random nucleotides. It tagged each cDNA molecule. TCRdb recomputed calls from the 5' RACE reads with MiXCR, one row per CDR3 protein. The table lists 1.2 million to 1.5 million distinct CDR3 sequences, approximately 60% of them singletons. The sequence came from a man aged 18 to 35 in good health. Sequencing was done on a sample of blood.

The chain's CDR3 is CASSHRLGSEQYF. CDR3 DNA: TGTGCCAGCAGCCATAGATTAGGGAGCGAGCAGTACTTC. This chain joins TRBV3-1 and TRBJ2-7, with D tentatively TRBD2 (5 bases). The V end was cut by 3 bases, the J end by 6 bases, with 12 bases between. The CDR3 covers 13 residues. In germline, CDR1 is LGHDT, CDR2 YNNKEL (reference sequence).